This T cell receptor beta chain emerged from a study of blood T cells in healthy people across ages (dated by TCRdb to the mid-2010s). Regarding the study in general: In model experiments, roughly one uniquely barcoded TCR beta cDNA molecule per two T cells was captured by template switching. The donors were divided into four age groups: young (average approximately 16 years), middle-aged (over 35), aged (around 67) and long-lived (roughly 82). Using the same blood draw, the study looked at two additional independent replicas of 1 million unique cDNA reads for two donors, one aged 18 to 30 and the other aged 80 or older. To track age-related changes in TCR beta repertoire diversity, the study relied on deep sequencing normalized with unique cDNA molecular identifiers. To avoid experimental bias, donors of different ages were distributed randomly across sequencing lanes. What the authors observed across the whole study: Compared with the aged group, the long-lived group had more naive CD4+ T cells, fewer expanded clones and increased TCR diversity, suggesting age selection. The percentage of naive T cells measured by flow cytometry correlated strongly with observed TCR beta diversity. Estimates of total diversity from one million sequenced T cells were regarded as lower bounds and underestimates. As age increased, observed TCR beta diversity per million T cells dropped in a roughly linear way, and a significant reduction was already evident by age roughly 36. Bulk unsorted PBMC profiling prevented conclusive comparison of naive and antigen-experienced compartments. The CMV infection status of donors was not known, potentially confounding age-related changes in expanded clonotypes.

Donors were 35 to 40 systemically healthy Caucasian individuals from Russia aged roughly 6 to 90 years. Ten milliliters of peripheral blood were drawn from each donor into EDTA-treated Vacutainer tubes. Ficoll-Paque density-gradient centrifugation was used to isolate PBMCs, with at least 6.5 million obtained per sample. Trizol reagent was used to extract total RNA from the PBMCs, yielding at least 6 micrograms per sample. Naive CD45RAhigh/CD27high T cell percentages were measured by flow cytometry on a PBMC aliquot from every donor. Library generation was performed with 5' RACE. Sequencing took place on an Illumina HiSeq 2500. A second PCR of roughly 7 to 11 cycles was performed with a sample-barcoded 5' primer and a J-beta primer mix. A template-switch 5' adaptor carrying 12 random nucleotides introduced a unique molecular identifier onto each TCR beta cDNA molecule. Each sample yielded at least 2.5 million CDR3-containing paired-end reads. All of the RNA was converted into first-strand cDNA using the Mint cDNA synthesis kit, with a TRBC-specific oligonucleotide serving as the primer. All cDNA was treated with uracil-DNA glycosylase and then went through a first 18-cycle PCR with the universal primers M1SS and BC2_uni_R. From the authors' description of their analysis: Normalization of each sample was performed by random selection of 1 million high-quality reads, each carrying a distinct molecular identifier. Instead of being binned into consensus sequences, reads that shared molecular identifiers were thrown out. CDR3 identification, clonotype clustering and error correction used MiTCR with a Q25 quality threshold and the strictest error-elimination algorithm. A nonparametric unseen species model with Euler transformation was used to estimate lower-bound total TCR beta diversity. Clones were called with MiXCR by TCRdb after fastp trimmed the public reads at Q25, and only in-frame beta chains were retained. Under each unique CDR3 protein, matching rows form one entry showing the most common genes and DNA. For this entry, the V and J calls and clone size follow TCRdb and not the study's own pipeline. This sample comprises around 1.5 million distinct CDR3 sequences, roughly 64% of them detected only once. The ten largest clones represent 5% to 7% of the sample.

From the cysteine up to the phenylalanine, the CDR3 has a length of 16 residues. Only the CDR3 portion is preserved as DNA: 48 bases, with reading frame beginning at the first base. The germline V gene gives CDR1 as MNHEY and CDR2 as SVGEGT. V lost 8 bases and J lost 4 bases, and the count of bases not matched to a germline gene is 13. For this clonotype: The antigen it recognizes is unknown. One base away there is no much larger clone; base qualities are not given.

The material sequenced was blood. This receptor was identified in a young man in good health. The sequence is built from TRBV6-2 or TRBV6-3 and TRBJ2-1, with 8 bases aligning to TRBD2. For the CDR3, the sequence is CASASISGILYNEQFF. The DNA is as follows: TGTGCCAGCGCAAGCATTAGCGGGATACTATACAATGAGCAGTTCTTC.